The TCR beta chain described here comes from a study of a mutant IDH1 vaccine in newly diagnosed glioma. Study information: The study gave patients eight vaccinations in weeks 1, 3, 5, 7, 11, 15, 19, 23.

This sample's time point: week 23, last vaccination. Doses comprised 300 ug of mutant IDH1 20-mer peptide each, plus topical imiquimod. Here immunoSEQ multiplex PCR was the method, and the copy in TCRdb shows in-frame clones only, minus some. The sample records 29,000 or so clones, approximately 84% being singletons. Remarks on this clone: The antigen remains undetermined.

This CDR3 has 15 residues. V lost 2 bases to trimming and J lost 7 bases, with 19 bases between them. The V gene's germline CDR1 is SGHNT and CDR2 YYREEE (reference sequence). This receptor was obtained from a woman under 30 with glioma. The gene calls are TRBV5-4 and TRBJ2-7; D may be TRBD2 (5 bases). This specimen was PBMCs, taken from a glioma patient whose treatment included an IDH1 peptide vaccine. In DNA form, the CDR3 reads TGTGCCAGCAGCTTAGAGGGTGTAGGACTGGGAGAGCAGTACTTC. Translating gives CASSLEGVGLGEQYF.